This paragraph covers one TCR beta chain sequence. Its specificity is unknown. The data belong to a study of human T cells and chemical hapten exposure. A single record per CDR3 protein comes from TCRdb applying MiXCR to the RACE reads. The repertoire consists of around 190,000 distinct CDR3 sequences, with around 24% occurring once and the leading ten covering roughly 6.7%. This CDR3 spans 14 amino acids. Trimming cost V 5 bases and J 3 bases; bases outside gene matches: 4. The germline V gene has CDR1 SEHNR and CDR2 FQNEAQ (reference sequence). Time point in this sample: patch test 1, 2 weeks after DPC sensitization. Treatment described: therapeutic diphenylcyclopropenone sensitization with weekly scalp DPC. People who gave samples had alopecia, were 18 to 70 years old, and were suitable for DPC. The starting material, unfractionated whole blood, was used for total RNA extraction. Broader study findings: Sensitizing to DPC left TCRs with a frequency above 1 in 1000 unaltered. Relative to controls, expanded TCRs formed significantly more large CDR3 similarity clusters.

The genes are TRBV7-9 and TRBJ1-3; TRBD1 agrees at 7 bases. This clonotype was obtained from a woman between 45 and 60 years old with alopecia areata. Some clones in this sample may be carry-over from other donors' samples. This specimen consisted of whole blood, obtained in connection with sensitization to the hapten diphenylcyclopropenone (DPC). CDR3 bases: TGTGCCAGCAGCAACACAGGGGATGGAAACACCATATATTTT. This gives the protein CASSNTGDGNTIYF.